This TCR beta chain derives from a study of T cells after yellow fever vaccination. This clonotype was detected only a few times. The study made its TCR cDNA through 5'RACE template switching. That step introduced a universal primer site along with UMIs. TCRdb re-derived calls from the 5' RACE reads in MiXCR, one entry per CDR3 protein. The table lists more than 350,000 distinct CDR3 sequences, around 10% of them singletons. This sequence originates from a young man who received the YFV17D yellow fever vaccine. The specimen was PBMCs, collected on the day of the first yellow fever vaccination.

CDR3 nucleotides: TGTGCCAGCAGTTCGACTAGCGGGGGGGCTACAGATACGCAGTATTTT. Translated: CASSSTSGGATDTQYF. The chain has TRBV12-3 or TRBV12-4 and TRBJ2-3; 14 nucleotides agree with TRBD2. The CDR3 contains 16 residues. V lost 4 bases, J lost 3 bases, and 3 bases stayed unmatched.